One and the same sample provided the 31 T cell receptor beta chains below, sequenced in a study of blood T cell repertoires in COVID-19. Some clones are missing from TCRdb's copy, which holds only in-frame ones; the method was immunoSEQ multiplex PCR. Of fewer than 100,000 clones listed, nearly 90% are singletons. The sequencing input was peripheral blood. Receptors originate from a man between 65 and 79 years old with acute or convalescent COVID-19.

There are a few counts of this clone. V usage is TRBV18 and J usage is TRBJ1-5, with a tentative D call TRBD1 (6 bases). Germline-derived CDR1 and CDR2 are KGHSH and LQKENI. V was clipped by 5 bases and J by 7 bases, with 15 bases between them. CDR3 length: 14 amino acids. Here the CDR3 reads CASSVIQGNQPQHF. The CDR3 DNA reads TGTGCCAGCTCAGTGATCCAGGGGAACCAGCCCCAGCATTTT.

Only one count was recorded for this clone. The genes are TRBV7-9 and TRBJ2-6; TRBD2 is a possible D gene (5 bases). V lost 4 bases, J lost 3 bases, and 13 bases lay in between. CDR1 and CDR2 (germline): SEHNR, FQNEAQ (reference sequence). This CDR3 spans 16 amino acids. CDR3 residues: CASSSTGVSGANVLTF. In DNA, the CDR3 is TGTGCCAGCAGCTCCACCGGGGTGAGTGGGGCCAACGTCCTGACTTTC.

This clone occurred once. V usage is TRBV4-2 and J usage is TRBJ2-1; 9 nucleotides agree with TRBD2. This CDR3 contains 16 residues. Losses at the gene ends were 0 bases for V and 12 bases for J; bases not matched to a gene: 12. CDR1 and CDR2 from the germline V gene are LGHNA and YNFKEQ. CDR3 protein: CASSQEPSGTSLVQFF. CDR3 DNA sequence: TGTGCCAGCAGCCAAGAGCCTAGCGGGACGTCCTTGGTGCAGTTCTTC.

The chain recombines TRBV9 with TRBJ2-1, with a weak D call TRBD2 (8 bases). There are 17 residues in the CDR3. Germline CDR1 and CDR2: SGDLS and YYNGEE. V was pared by 2 bases and J by 1 base, with 16 bases between. The CDR3 spells CASSVTGAGGSYNEQFF. The CDR3 region has the DNA TGTGCCAGCAGCGTTACAGGGGCGGGGGGATCCTACAATGAGCAGTTCTTC. The full variable domain, completed using reference TRBV9 and TRBJ2-1, is DSGVTQTPKHLITATGQRVTLRCSPRSGDLSVYWYQQSLDQGLQFLIQYYNGEERAKGNILERFSAQQFPDLHSELNLSSLELGDSALYFCASSVTGAGGSYNEQFFGPGTRLTVL.

The chain recombines TRBV6-6 with TRBJ2-5; 8 positions match TRBD2. CDR1 and CDR2 from the germline V gene are MNHNY and SVGAGI (reference sequence). The trim removed 2 bases at V and 4 bases at J, leaving 6 bases unmatched. The CDR3 extends over 15 amino acids. The CDR3 sequence is CASSYGAGAGETQYF. CDR3 DNA: TGTGCCAGCAGTTACGGAGCGGGGGCCGGAGAGACCCAGTACTTC.

The V and J genes are TRBV9 and TRBJ2-5, with D possibly TRBD1 on 6 matching bases. The V end lost 3 bases, the J end lost 4 bases, and 10 bases lay between the germline ends. The CDR3 is 13 amino acids. In germline, CDR1 is SGDLS, CDR2 YYNGEE. The CDR3 bases are TGTGCCAGCAGCGCCGGACAGTTAGAGACCCAGTACTTC. This sequence encodes CASSAGQLETQYF.

Written as DNA, the CDR3 is TGTGCCAGCAGCCCCGGAGGGAGACAGCCCCAAGAGACCCAGTACTTC. It codes for CASSPGGRQPQETQYF. The rearrangement joins TRBV5-4 to TRBJ2-5, with D possibly matching TRBD2 (6 bases). The germline V and J ends were trimmed by 4 bases and 1 base, with 17 bases remaining between them. CDR1 and CDR2 (germline): SGHNT, YYREEE (reference sequence). CDR3 length: 16 amino acids. Based on the CDR3 plus reference TRBV5-4 and TRBJ2-5, the full variable domain is ETGVTQSPTHLIKTRGQQVTLRCSSQSGHNTVSWYQQALGQGPQFIFQYYREEENGRGNFPPRFSGLQFPNYSSELNVNALELDDSALYLCASSPGGRQPQETQYFGPGTRLLVL.

The CDR3 region is CASSERWQYEAFF. In nucleotides, the CDR3 is TGTGCCAGCAGTGAACGATGGCAGTATGAAGCTTTCTTT. The rearrangement joins TRBV2 to TRBJ1-1, with D hard to call. CDR1 and CDR2 from the germline V gene are SNHLY and FYNNEI. V lost 2 bases to trimming and J lost 7 bases, with 11 bases between them. The CDR3 consists of 13 residues.

The CDR3 DNA reads as TGTGCCAGCAGGATAAACGGGGCCGGGGAGCTGTTTTTT. Translating it yields CASRINGAGELFF. This chain connects TRBV12-3 or TRBV12-4 to TRBJ2-2, with TRBD2 as a possible D gene (5 bases). The CDR3 runs to 13 residues. The V end lost 6 bases, the J end lost 6 bases, and 11 bases lay between the germline ends.

This clone appeared a single time. The same CDR3 arises from other DNA sequences in this sample as well. The J gene is TRBJ2-5, the V gene TRBV18, with D possibly TRBD1 on 5 matching bases. Germline CDR1 KGHSH, CDR2 LQKENI. The CDR3 contains 14 residues. The V end lost 6 bases, the J end lost 2 bases, and 13 bases lay between the germline ends. The CDR3 DNA sequence: TGTGCCAGCTCCCCAAGACAGTTACAAGAGACCCAGTACTTC. It specifies CASSPRQLQETQYF.

The table lists this clone with a count of one. The chain joins TRBV5-1 to TRBJ2-5, with 7 bases that match TRBD1. The length of the CDR3 is 13 residues. Germline V gene sequence: CDR1 SGHRS, CDR2 YFSETQ. Trimming cost V 5 bases and J 3 bases; bases outside gene matches: 4. The CDR3 region is CASRFDREETQYF. CDR3 nucleotides: TGCGCCAGCAGATTCGACAGGGAAGAGACCCAGTACTTC. Drawing the rest from reference TRBV5-1 and TRBJ2-5, the complete variable domain is KAGVTQTPRYLIKTRGQQVTLSCSPISGHRSVSWYQQTPGQGLQFLFEYFSETQRNKGNFPGRFSGRQFSNSRSEMNVSTLELGDSALYLCASRFDREETQYFGPGTRLLVL.

The V call is TRBV6-4, the J call TRBJ2-1; the D gene is possibly TRBD2 (6 bases). V was clipped by 4 bases and J by 8 bases, with 15 bases between them. This CDR3 is 14 amino acids long. CDR1 and CDR2 from the germline V gene are MRHNA and SNTAGT. The CDR3 coding sequence is TGTGCCAGCAGTGTCGTGGGAGGTGGGGATGAGCAGTTCTTC. Protein: CASSVVGGGDEQFF.

The chain is built from TRBV19 and TRBJ2-3; the match to TRBD2 covers 8 bases. Germline V gives CDR1 LNHDA, CDR2 SQIVND (reference sequence). Trimming took 4 bases from V and 5 from J; bases not matched to a gene: 11. The CDR3 extends over 16 amino acids. In nucleotides, the CDR3 is TGTGCCAGTAGTACCCCAGGAGCGGGGGTAGGAGATACGCAGTATTTT. Protein product: CASSTPGAGVGDTQYF.

This chain uses TRBV7-8 with TRBJ1-6; D is perhaps TRBD1 (5 bases). Trimming stripped 1 base from V and 8 bases from J, with 18 bases between. The CDR3 sequence is 17 residues long. Looked up from germline, CDR1 is SGHVS and CDR2 is FQNEAQ. CDR3: CASSLGGTTSVDSPLHF. The CDR3 DNA follows: TGTGCCAGCAGCTTAGGGGGCACAACGTCGGTGGATTCACCCCTCCACTTT.

This clone was seen a handful of times. V and J are TRBV6-6 and TRBJ2-7; a weak D match, TRBD1 (6 bases). Deletions cut 5 bases from V and 1 base from J, with 9 bases between. In germline, CDR1 is MNHNY, CDR2 SVGAGI (reference sequence). The CDR3 has 13 amino acids. For the CDR3, the DNA is TGTGCCAGCAGTCTTACAGGGTCCTACGAGCAGTACGTC. This sequence encodes CASSLTGSYEQYV.

The chain combines TRBV5-1 with TRBJ2-2; a weak D match, TRBD1 (6 bases). This CDR3 is built from 16 residues. CDR1 is SGHRS and CDR2 is YFSETQ in the germline V gene. The V end was cut by 0 bases, the J end by 2 bases, with 11 bases between. The CDR3 protein is CASSLATGPNTGELFF. The DNA for the CDR3 is TGCGCCAGCAGCTTGGCCACAGGGCCAAACACCGGGGAGCTGTTTTTT.

Only one count was recorded for this clone. The chain joins TRBV6-1 to TRBJ1-6; tentatively, D is TRBD1 (5 bases). Trimming cost V 2 bases and J 10 bases, with 9 bases left between them. Per the germline V gene, CDR1 is MNHNS and CDR2 is SASEGT. The CDR3 spans 13 residues. The CDR3 protein is CASSETQGSPLHF. DNA for the CDR3: TGTGCCAGCAGTGAAACCCAGGGATCACCCCTCCACTTT.

The chain joins TRBV9 to TRBJ1-3; 7 bases match TRBD1. Germline assignment: CDR1 SGDLS and CDR2 YYNGEE. Trimming at V came to 4 bases and at J to 0 bases, leaving 16 bases not matched to a gene. This CDR3 spans 19 amino acids. CDR3 sequence (DNA): TGTGCCAGCAGCCTCACCCCATCAACAGGGGATGGCTCTGGAAACACCATATATTTT. Amino acids: CASSLTPSTGDGSGNTIYF.

The J gene is TRBJ2-6, the V gene TRBV7-6; tentatively, D is TRBD1 (6 bases). The CDR3 contains 16 residues. The germline V gene encodes CDR1 SGHVS and CDR2 FNYEAQ. V dropped 0 bases and J dropped 3 bases, with 9 bases sitting between them. Written as DNA, the CDR3 is TGTGCCAGCAGCTTAGCATCAGGGGATGGGGCCAACGTCCTGACTTTC. Residues: CASSLASGDGANVLTF.

The chain couples TRBV7-2 to TRBJ2-7, with D maybe TRBD2 (5 bases). Trimming took off 1 base at V and 7 bases at J, with 14 bases between the two ends. This CDR3 has 14 amino acids. CDR1 and CDR2 from the germline V gene are SGHTA and FQGNSA. CDR3 nucleotides: TGTGCCAGCAGCTTAGGGTCAGTCGGGAATGAGCAGTACGTC. It is translated as CASSLGSVGNEQYV.

V and J are TRBV6-5 and TRBJ2-7; perhaps TRBD2 as D (6 bases). The CDR3 spans 13 residues. V was pared by 7 bases and J by 2 bases, with 12 bases between. Germline assignment: CDR1 MNHEY and CDR2 SVGAGI. CDR3 DNA: TGTGCCAGCACCGGGGCGGGGCCCTACGAGCAGTACTTC. It translates to CASTGAGPYEQYF.

The chain joins TRBV6-2 or TRBV6-3 to TRBJ2-7; the match to TRBD1 covers 9 bases. In germline, CDR1 is MNHEY, CDR2 SVGEGT. V trimming: 2 bases; J trimming: 0 bases; junction bases outside the gene matches: 5. The CDR3 is 16 residues long. CDR3 sequence: CASSYGGTGLSYEQYF. The CDR3 coding sequence is TGTGCCAGCAGTTACGGAGGGACAGGGCTCTCCTACGAGCAGTACTTC.

The V and J genes are TRBV27 and TRBJ1-6; no clear D gene. The CDR3 is made up of 14 amino acids. Per the germline V gene, CDR1 is MNHEY and CDR2 is SMNVEV (reference sequence). The V end lost 4 bases, the J end lost 7 bases, and 11 bases lay between the germline ends. The CDR3 DNA reads TGTGCCAGCAGTTCGGGGAGAGCGAATTCACCCCTCCACTTT. This sequence encodes CASSSGRANSPLHF.

This rearrangement joins TRBV5-1 to TRBJ1-4, with 9 bases aligning to TRBD1. The CDR3 has 14 amino acids. V shed 4 bases and J 8 bases; nucleotides not matched to a gene: 6. The V gene's germline CDR1 is SGHRS and CDR2 YFSETQ. CDR3: CASSPGQGTEKLFF. The DNA of the CDR3 is TGCGCCAGCAGCCCGGGACAGGGTACAGAAAAACTGTTTTTT.

The V gene is TRBV14, the J gene TRBJ2-1; weak D call: TRBD1 (7 bases). The CDR3 loop spans 12 amino acids. CDR1 and CDR2 from the germline V gene are SGHDN and FVKESK. V was pared by 3 bases and J by 15 bases, with 15 bases between. CDR3 coding DNA: TGTGCCAGCAGCCACCCACAGGGGAGGACGTTCTTC. Its translation is CASSHPQGRTFF.

This rearrangement joins TRBV7-8 to TRBJ2-2; TRBD1 might be the D (6 bases). Germline CDR1 reads SGHVS; CDR2 reads FQNEAQ. The CDR3 length is 18 residues. V was trimmed by 1 base and J by 0 bases, leaving 15 bases between them. CDR3 DNA sequence: TGTGCCAGCAGCTTAGATCTCAGGGGCTTTGCGAACACCGGGGAGCTGTTTTTT. This gives the protein CASSLDLRGFANTGELFF.

Worth noting for this clone: Distinct nucleotide sequences in the sample also encode this CDR3. This chain joins TRBV5-1 and TRBJ1-2, with D tentatively TRBD1 (6 bases). The CDR3 runs 13 residues. From germline, CDR1 is SGHRS and CDR2 YFSETQ. V dropped 0 bases and J dropped 3 bases, with 6 bases sitting between them. The CDR3 loop reads CASSLEGDYGYTF. The CDR3 DNA sequence: TGCGCCAGCAGCTTGGAGGGGGACTATGGCTACACCTTC.

The genes are TRBV28 and TRBJ1-1; 7 bases fit TRBD1. After removal of 8 bases from V and 8 bases from J, the junction contained 5 bases not matched to a gene. The CDR3 runs to 11 residues. The V gene's germline CDR1 is MDHEN and CDR2 SYDVKM. The CDR3 nucleotides read TGTGCCAGCTGGGACAGCATCGAAGCTTTCTTT. Translated: CASWDSIEAFF.

The genes are TRBV20-1 and TRBJ2-7; 9 bases map to TRBD1. This CDR3 has 13 amino acids. The junction had 4 bases not matched to a gene; V was cut back by 3 bases and J by 4 bases. Looked up from germline, CDR1 is DFQATT and CDR2 is SNEGSKA (reference sequence). The CDR3 reads CSASRGQGYEQYF. Here the CDR3 DNA reads TGCAGTGCTAGTCGCGGACAGGGGTACGAGCAGTACTTC.

This clone was detected a few times. The rearrangement uses TRBV3-1 (or the pseudogene TRBV3-2) and TRBJ1-6, with 8 bases aligning to TRBD1. The junction had 6 bases not matched to a gene; V was cut back by 0 bases and J by 2 bases. The CDR3 is 18 amino acids. Germline V gene sequence: CDR1 LGHDT, CDR2 YNNKEL (reference sequence). This chain's CDR3 is CASSQDQGAGTYNSPLHF. The CDR3 DNA reads TGTGCCAGCAGCCAAGACCAGGGGGCTGGAACCTATAATTCACCCCTCCACTTT.

The chain employs TRBV27 and TRBJ1-6, with TRBD1 identical over 7 bases. The V segment lost 1 base and the J segment 8 bases; nucleotides outside the gene matches: 5. Germline V gene lookup returns CDR1 MNHEY and CDR2 SMNVEV (reference sequence). The CDR3 contains 15 residues. The CDR3 DNA sequence: TGTGCCAGCAGTTTATTCGCAGGGACAGATTCACCCCTCCACTTT. Encoded protein: CASSLFAGTDSPLHF.